These 9 T cell receptor beta chains share one sample of origin, sequenced in a study of blood T cell repertoires in COVID-19. Clones were read by immunoSEQ multiplex PCR, and TCRdb kept only the in-frame ones, dropping some. The sample lists some 670,000 clones, about 87% occurring once. The sequenced sample was peripheral blood. These receptors were collected from a woman between 18 and 30 years old with acute or convalescent COVID-19.

CDR3 sequence: CASSGGQGLVYNEQFF. CDR3 sequence (DNA): TGTGCCAGCAGCGGAGGACAGGGTCTGGTCTACAATGAGCAGTTCTTC. The chain carries TRBV9 and TRBJ2-1; 8 bases line up with TRBD1. The CDR3 spans 16 residues. CDR1 and CDR2 from the germline V gene are SGDLS and YYNGEE. Trimming cost V 3 bases and J 3 bases; bases outside gene matches: 8. The full variable domain, its missing parts supplied by reference TRBV9 and TRBJ2-1, is DSGVTQTPKHLITATGQRVTLRCSPRSGDLSVYWYQQSLDQGLQFLIQYYNGEERAKGNILERFSAQQFPDLHSELNLSSLELGDSALYFCASSGGQGLVYNEQFFGPGTRLTVL.

The rearrangement joins TRBV15 to TRBJ2-7; D uncertain. The CDR3 runs to 13 residues. Trimming took off 8 bases at V and 6 bases at J, with 17 bases between the two ends. Germline CDR1 is LNHNV and CDR2 is YYDKDF (reference sequence). CDR3 bases: TGTGCCACCTCGGGTCCATACGTGGCCGAGCAGTACTTC. It translates to CATSGPYVAEQYF.

The chain recombines TRBV19 with TRBJ1-1; TRBD1 aligns across 9 bases. Germline-derived CDR1 and CDR2 are LNHDA and SQIVND (reference sequence). This CDR3 is 13 amino acids long. With V trimmed by 5 bases and J by 5 bases, 3 bases remained unmatched. CDR3: CASSPGTGTEAFF. CDR3 in DNA: TGTGCCAGTAGTCCCGGGACAGGGACTGAAGCTTTCTTT. The full variable domain, completed using reference TRBV19 and TRBJ1-1, is DGGITQSPKYLFRKEGQNVTLSCEQNLNHDAMYWYRQDPGQGLRLIYYSQIVNDFQKGDIAEGYSVSREKKESFPLTVTSAQKNPTAFYLCASSPGTGTEAFFGQGTRLTVV.

The chain employs TRBV19 and TRBJ1-5, with 11 bases lining up with TRBD1. CDR1 is LNHDA, CDR2 SQIVND, per germline (reference sequence). Trimming cost V 10 bases and J 2 bases; bases outside gene matches: 10. The CDR3 consists of 16 residues. The DNA for the CDR3 is TGTGCCACCCAGGCTCGGGGACAGGGGGGCAATCAGCCCCAGCATTTT. Its translation is CATQARGQGGNQPQHF. Full variable domain (outside the CDR3, taken from reference TRBV19 and TRBJ1-5): DGGITQSPKYLFRKEGQNVTLSCEQNLNHDAMYWYRQDPGQGLRLIYYSQIVNDFQKGDIAEGYSVSREKKESFPLTVTSAQKNPTAFYLCATQARGQGGNQPQHFGDGTRLSIL.

This chain uses TRBV7-2 with TRBJ2-3; 9 nucleotides line up with TRBD2. The CDR3 covers 16 residues. The germline gives CDR1 SGHTA, CDR2 FQGNSA. After removal of 5 bases from V and 6 bases from J, the junction contained 12 bases not matched to a gene. CDR3 sequence: CASSKGTSRRRDTQYF. The CDR3 DNA follows: TGTGCCAGCAGCAAAGGGACTAGCCGACGTAGGGATACGCAGTATTTT.

This chain joins TRBV14 and TRBJ1-5; 9 nucleotides agree with TRBD1. CDR3 length: 14 amino acids. Losses at the gene ends were 4 bases for V and 6 bases for J; bases not matched to a gene: 4. The germline gives CDR1 SGHDN, CDR2 FVKESK. The CDR3 DNA reads TGTGCCAGCAGCCCAGGGACAGGGACTCAGCCCCAGCATTTT. Amino acids: CASSPGTGTQPQHF.

The CDR3, as DNA: TGTGCCAGCAGCCAAGATCAGAAGCTCCTAGGCCACACTGAAGCTTTCTTT. Residues: CASSQDQKLLGHTEAFF. This chain joins TRBV3-1 (or the pseudogene TRBV3-2) and TRBJ1-1; D call uncertain. This CDR3 region has 17 residues. The V gene lost 0 bases and the J gene lost 3 bases, with 17 bases spanning the gap. Germline V gene data show CDR1 as LGHDT and CDR2 as YNNKEL (reference sequence).

The V and J genes are TRBV24-1 and TRBJ2-1; no reliable D call. Germline lookup yields CDR1 KGHDR and CDR2 SFDVKD. Trimming pared 1 base from V and 1 base from J, leaving 7 bases between. The CDR3 is made up of 15 amino acids. This CDR3 is CATSDLDMSYNEQFF. CDR3 coding DNA: TGTGCCACCAGTGATTTAGACATGTCCTACAATGAGCAGTTCTTC.

In this sample, this clone turned up once. The rearrangement uses TRBV15 and TRBJ1-3; 7 positions match TRBD1. The length of the CDR3 is 15 residues. CDR1 is LNHNV and CDR2 is YYDKDF in the germline V gene (reference sequence). After removal of 1 base from V and 2 bases from J, the junction contained 2 bases not matched to a gene. The CDR3 here is CATSRGQGAGNTIYF. In DNA, the CDR3 is TGTGCCACCAGCAGAGGACAGGGTGCTGGAAACACCATATATTTT. The full variable domain, with the rest looked up from reference TRBV15 and TRBJ1-3, is DAMVIQNPRYQVTQFGKPVTLSCSQTLNHNVMYWYQQKSSQAPKLLFHYYDKDFNNEADTPDNFQSRRPNTSFCFLDIRSPGLGDTAMYLCATSRGQGAGNTIYFGEGSWLTVV.